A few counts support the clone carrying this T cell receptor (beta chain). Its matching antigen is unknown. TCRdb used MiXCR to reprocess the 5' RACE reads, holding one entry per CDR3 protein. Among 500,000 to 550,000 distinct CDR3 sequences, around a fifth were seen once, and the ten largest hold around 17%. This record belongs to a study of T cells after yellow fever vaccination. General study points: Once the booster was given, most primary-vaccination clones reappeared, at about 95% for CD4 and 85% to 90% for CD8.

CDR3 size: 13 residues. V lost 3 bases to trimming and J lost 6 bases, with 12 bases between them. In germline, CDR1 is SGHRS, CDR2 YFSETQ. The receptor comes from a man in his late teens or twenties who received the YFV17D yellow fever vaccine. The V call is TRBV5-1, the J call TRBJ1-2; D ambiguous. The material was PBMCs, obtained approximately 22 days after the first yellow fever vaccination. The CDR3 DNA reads TGCGCCAGCAGCTCCGACGGGAATGATGGCTACACCTTC. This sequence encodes CASSSDGNDGYTF.